This T cell receptor beta chain was identified during a study of T cell responses to AZD1222 COVID-19 vaccine. Clones were read by immunoSEQ multiplex PCR, and TCRdb kept only the in-frame ones, dropping some. The sample carries some 170,000 clones, 85% to 95% recorded once. The CDR3 extends over 15 amino acids. Deletions cut 4 bases from V and 3 bases from J, with 16 bases between. Germline V gives CDR1 KGHSH, CDR2 LQKENI. The receptor's source is an adult in good health. Source: peripheral blood, taken on day 0 of AZD1222 vaccination. V and J are TRBV18 and TRBJ2-7, with a weak D call TRBD1 (6 bases). For the CDR3, the DNA is TGTGCCAGCTCACGCAGTGGGGGCCGAAACTACGAGCAGTACTTC. Its translation is CASSRSGGRNYEQYF.